This T cell receptor beta chain was sequenced during a study of T cells in Graves' hyperthyroidism and ophthalmopathy. Study as a whole: Peripheral blood was acquired at first diagnosis, ahead of any therapy whatsoever. Study results and limitations: Ophthalmopathy prediction by the model preceded onset by a median roughly 6 months. Clonotypes that were expanded in thyroid above 0.001 mostly appeared in blood too.

This clonotype showed up many times. Its antigen is currently unknown. TCR beta CDR3 regions were amplified from RNA transcripts. The TCR CDR3 first-round RT-PCR relied on the HTBI primer set. TCRdb used MiXCR to reprocess the multiplex PCR reads, holding one entry per CDR3 protein. This sample carries 620,000 or so distinct CDR3 sequences, approximately 14% of them seen once, and the ten largest clones take 12%. The TCR sequence derives from a woman between 50 and 59 years old with Graves' ophthalmopathy. Material for sequencing was blood.

The CDR3 DNA is TGTGCCAGCAGCTTAGCCGGACAGGGGGCTGGGGAGCAGTACTTC. This sequence encodes CASSLAGQGAGEQYF. The chain couples TRBV7-2 to TRBJ2-7; the match to TRBD1 covers 11 bases. The CDR3 is 15 amino acids. V lost 0 bases, J lost 7 bases, and 5 bases stayed unmatched. From germline, CDR1 is SGHTA and CDR2 FQGNSA.